This is a list of T cell receptor beta chains from one sample in a study of T cell repertoires in cytomegalovirus infection. Antigen specificity for these receptors is unknown. TCRdb analysed the reads with MiXCR anew, one entry per CDR3 protein. The table lists 800,000 to 950,000 distinct CDR3 sequences, less than 35% of them singletons. The sample here was cultured CD8+ T cells from PBMCs, taken from culture after CMV antigen stimulation. These receptors all come from a human donor in good health (CMV status not recorded). Some clones in this sample may be carry-over from other donors' samples. CDR3s include the opening cysteine and the closing phenylalanine or tryptophan. D genes are given only for firm matches. A clone size is listed for some rows: how often the clone was seen (once, few, many), or a class if it is expanded.

clone_size j_call cdr3_length d_call v_call cdr3_nt cdr3_aa
many TRBJ2-1 15 - TRBV12-3/TRBV12-4 TGTGCCAGCAGTCGACAGGTCAGCTCCTACAATGAGCAGTTCTTC CASSRQVSSYNEQFF
- TRBJ1-1 13 - TRBV5-1 TGCGCCAGCACCAAGGTCGGAGGGGCTGAAGCTTTCTTT CASTKVGGAEAFF
- TRBJ2-3 13 - TRBV5-4 TGTGCCAGCAGCTGGAGGGGGGGAGATACGCAGTATTTT CASSWRGGDTQYF
- TRBJ2-1 13 TRBD2 TRBV6-2/TRBV6-3 TGTGCCAGCACCGCGGGGGGTGGCGGTGAGCAGTTCTTC CASTAGGGGEQFF
- TRBJ2-6 16 - TRBV6-1 TGTGCCAGCAGACTCGGTGGGGGCTCTGGGGCCAACGTCCTGACTTTC CASRLGGGSGANVLTF
few TRBJ2-7 12 - TRBV27 TGTGCCAGCAGTCCTGGAACCGTTACAAGGGTCTTC CASSPGTVTRVF
few TRBJ1-1 13 - TRBV19 TGTGCCAGTAGCCCTATACCGAACACTGAAGCTTTCTTT CASSPIPNTEAFF
- TRBJ2-1 13 - TRBV27 TGTGCCAGCTCAGGGCCCTCCCACAATGAGCAGTTCTTC CASSGPSHNEQFF
few TRBJ1-2 14 TRBD1 TRBV10-3 TGTGCCATCAGACCGGGACAGGGGTCCTATGGCTACACCTTC CAIRPGQGSYGYTF
few TRBJ1-1 14 TRBD1 TRBV27 TGTGCCAGCAGTGAAGGGACAGGGAACACTGAAGCTTTCTTT CASSEGTGNTEAFF
few TRBJ2-1 13 - TRBV7-9 TGTGCCAGTTTGGACGGTCCAGTCAATGAGCAGTTCTTC CASLDGPVNEQFF
- TRBJ2-4 16 - TRBV4-1 TGCGCCAGCAGCCCCAACCCGGCAGGCAGTGAAAACATTCAGTACTTC CASSPNPAGSENIQYF
many TRBJ1-5 16 TRBD1 TRBV6-5 TGTGCCAGCAGTTACCCCCGACAGGGGAGCAATCAGCCCCAGCATTTT CASSYPRQGSNQPQHF
- TRBJ2-7 16 TRBD2 TRBV4-1 TGCGCCAGCAGCCCCTCCTCAGCGGGGGAGAATTACGAGCAGTACTTC CASSPSSAGENYEQYF
- TRBJ1-1 14 TRBD1 TRBV7-9 TGTGCCAGCAGCTCCCTTCAGGGGGCGGGTGAAGCTTTCTTT CASSSLQGAGEAFF
many TRBJ2-7 14 TRBD2 TRBV7-2 TGTGCCAGCAGCTTCGAGGTAGCGGGCTACGAGCAGTACTTC CASSFEVAGYEQYF
- TRBJ2-2 18 TRBD2 TRBV11-2 TGTGCCAGCAGCTTATGGGGGGGATCTCACAGTAACACCGGGGAGCTGTTTTTT CASSLWGGSHSNTGELFF
few TRBJ1-2 14 - TRBV7-9 TGTGCCAGCAGCTTAAGACAGGAACCCTATGGCTACACCTTC CASSLRQEPYGYTF
many TRBJ2-1 18 TRBD2 TRBV7-8 TGTGCCAGCAGTACGGAGCGGGGGGACACTAGCTCCTACAATGAGCAGTTCTTC CASSTERGDTSSYNEQFF
many TRBJ2-1 15 TRBD2 TRBV11-1 TGTGCCAGCAGCTTATCAGCGGGGGGGCCTTCTGAGCAGTTCTTC CASSLSAGGPSEQFF
- TRBJ1-3 16 - TRBV14 TGTGCCAGCAGCCAAGTGCGCGCCGCTCCTGGAAACACCATATATTTT CASSQVRAAPGNTIYF
- TRBJ1-4 15 TRBD1 TRBV7-6 TGTGCCAGCAGCCACAGACAGGGGATCGTTGAAAAACTGTTTTTT CASSHRQGIVEKLFF
- TRBJ2-3 14 TRBD1 TRBV2 TGTGCCACCCCGGGACAGGGGGCATCAGATACGCAGTATTTT CATPGQGASDTQYF
few TRBJ1-1 15 - TRBV6-1 TGTGCCAGCAGTATCACCGAGTTGATGAACACTGAAGCTTTCTTT CASSITELMNTEAFF
- TRBJ2-3 16 TRBD2 TRBV20-1 TGCAGTGCTAGAGATAGGCGAGCGGGGAGCACAGATACGCAGTATTTT CSARDRRAGSTDTQYF
few TRBJ2-2 13 TRBD2 TRBV15 TGTGCCACCCCGGGGGGGCTGAGCGGGGAGCTGTTTTTT CATPGGLSGELFF
few TRBJ1-1 17 - TRBV7-2 TGTGCCAGCAGCTCTGATTCCCCGGGGGGGTTGAACACTGAAGCTTTCTTT CASSSDSPGGLNTEAFF
- TRBJ2-7 15 TRBD2 TRBV19 TGTGCCAGTAGTATGAACCCCGGGAGGCTTTACGAGCAGTACTTC CASSMNPGRLYEQYF
- TRBJ1-1 12 - TRBV2 TGTGCCAGCAGGAGGGGACAAGGTGAAGCTTTCTTT CASRRGQGEAFF
few TRBJ2-1 15 TRBD1 TRBV27 TGTGCCAGCAGCCCGGACAGGTTCGACTACAATGAGCAGTTCTTC CASSPDRFDYNEQFF
- TRBJ2-7 11 - TRBV7-2 TGTGCCAGCAGCTTTCCACCCGAGCAGTACTTC CASSFPPEQYF